This TCR beta chain was retrieved from a study of shared clonotypes between healthy human individuals. Of note for this clone: Its antigen is not identified.

The V end was cut by 11 bases, the J end by 2 bases, with 17 bases between. The CDR3 loop spans 14 amino acids. From germline, CDR1 is MDHEN and CDR2 SYDVKM. Assay: immunoSEQ multiplex PCR; the TCRdb copy retains only in-frame clones and omits some. The sample yields about 2.3 million clones, more than 85% seen once. Broader study findings: Sharing across four donors was highest in naive CD4 (around 5%) and lowest in memory CD8 (around 0.4%). Sampling used blood alone; tissue repertoires probably differ. Some clonotypes were shared by all four sorted-subset donors, while others were not shared. The non-shared ones had lower generation probabilities than the shared ones.

This clonotype was sampled from a man between 18 and 35 years old in good health. Some clones in this sample may be carry-over from other donors' samples. Sequenced material: naive CD4+ T cells from PBMCs. The sample's subset: CD45RA+ positively selected. The gene calls are TRBV28 and TRBJ2-3, with a weak D call TRBD1 (6 bases). Here the CDR3 reads CAHQTGQLTDTQYF. Here the CDR3 DNA reads TGTGCCCACCAGACGGGACAACTCACAGATACGCAGTATTTT.